This entry features one T cell receptor (beta chain) sequence. The sample originates from a study of blood T cells in healthy people across ages. The V end lost 4 bases, the J end lost 7 bases, and 13 bases lay between the germline ends. There are 14 residues in the CDR3. Germline CDR1 SNHLY, CDR2 FYNNEI. A second roughly 6 to 11 cycle PCR used barcoded and J-beta primers. Each cDNA molecule, via a template-switch adaptor with 12 random nucleotides, was tagged. TCRdb fed the 5' RACE reads into MiXCR, producing one record per CDR3 protein. The sample contains roughly 1.5 million distinct CDR3 sequences, under 55% of which appear only once. Individuals who donated were healthy Caucasians from Russia aged about 6 to 90. Total RNA extracted from each sample amounted to at least 5 micrograms.

The sample consisted of blood. The receptor was derived from a woman between 18 and 30 years old in good health. This chain connects TRBV2 to TRBJ1-4, with D perhaps TRBD1 (5 bases). The DNA for the CDR3 is TGTGCCAGCAGTGTCGGGAGGGGAGGTGAAAAACTGTTTTTT. It is translated as CASSVGRGGEKLFF.